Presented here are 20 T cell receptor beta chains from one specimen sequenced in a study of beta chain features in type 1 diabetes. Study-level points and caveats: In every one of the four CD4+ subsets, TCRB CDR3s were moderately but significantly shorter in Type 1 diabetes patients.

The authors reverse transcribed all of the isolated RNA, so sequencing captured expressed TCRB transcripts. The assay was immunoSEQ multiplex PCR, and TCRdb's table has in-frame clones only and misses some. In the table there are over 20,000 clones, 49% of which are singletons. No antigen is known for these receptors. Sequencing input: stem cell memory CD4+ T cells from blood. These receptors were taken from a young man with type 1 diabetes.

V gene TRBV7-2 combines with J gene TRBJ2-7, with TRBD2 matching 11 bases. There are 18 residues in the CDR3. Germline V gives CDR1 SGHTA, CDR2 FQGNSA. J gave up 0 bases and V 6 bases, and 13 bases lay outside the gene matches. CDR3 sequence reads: CASRRGGASGGSSYEQYF. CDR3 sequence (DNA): TGTGCCAGCAGAAGGGGTGGGGCTAGCGGGGGGTCCTCCTACGAGCAGTACTTC.

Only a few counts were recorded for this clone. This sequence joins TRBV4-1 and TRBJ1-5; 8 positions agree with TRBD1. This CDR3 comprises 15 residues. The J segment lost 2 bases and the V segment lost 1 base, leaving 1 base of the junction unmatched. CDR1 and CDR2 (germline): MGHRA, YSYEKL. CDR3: CASSQGGQGNQPQHF. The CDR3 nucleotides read TGCGCCAGCAGCCAAGGGGGACAGGGCAATCAGCCCCAGCATTTT.

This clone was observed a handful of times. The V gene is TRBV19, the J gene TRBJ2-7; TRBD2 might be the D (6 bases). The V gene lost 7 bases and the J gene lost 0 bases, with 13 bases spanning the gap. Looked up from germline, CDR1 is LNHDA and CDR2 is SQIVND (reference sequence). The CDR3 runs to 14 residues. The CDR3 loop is CASMARGTSYEQYF. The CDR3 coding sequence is TGTGCCAGTATGGCTCGCGGGACCTCCTACGAGCAGTACTTC.

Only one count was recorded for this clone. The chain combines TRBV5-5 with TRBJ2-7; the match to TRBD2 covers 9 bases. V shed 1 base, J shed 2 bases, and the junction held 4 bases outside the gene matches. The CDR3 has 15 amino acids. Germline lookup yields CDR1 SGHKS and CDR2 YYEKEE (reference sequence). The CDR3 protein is CASSLSAGGPYEQYF. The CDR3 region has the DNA TGTGCCAGCAGCTTGTCGGCGGGGGGGCCCTACGAGCAGTACTTC.

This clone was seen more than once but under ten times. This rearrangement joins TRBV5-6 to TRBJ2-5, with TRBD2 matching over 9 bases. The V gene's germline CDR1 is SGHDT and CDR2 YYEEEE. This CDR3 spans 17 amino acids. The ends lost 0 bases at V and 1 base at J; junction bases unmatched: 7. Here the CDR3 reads CASSLARLAGAQETQYF. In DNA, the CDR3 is TGTGCCAGCAGCTTGGCGAGGTTAGCGGGGGCCCAAGAGACCCAGTACTTC.

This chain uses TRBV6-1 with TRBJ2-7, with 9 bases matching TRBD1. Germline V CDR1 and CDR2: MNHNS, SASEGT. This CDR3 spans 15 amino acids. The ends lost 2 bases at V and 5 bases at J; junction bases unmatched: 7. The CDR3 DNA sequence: TGTGCCAGCAGTGAATACAGGGGGCGAGGTGACGAGCAGTACTTC. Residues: CASSEYRGRGDEQYF.

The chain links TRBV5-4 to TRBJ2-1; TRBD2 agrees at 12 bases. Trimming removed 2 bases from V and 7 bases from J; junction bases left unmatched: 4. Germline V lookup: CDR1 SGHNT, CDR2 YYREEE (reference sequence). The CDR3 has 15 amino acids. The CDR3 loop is CASSLFTSGGNEQFF. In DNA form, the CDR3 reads TGTGCCAGCAGCTTATTCACTAGCGGGGGGAATGAGCAGTTCTTC.

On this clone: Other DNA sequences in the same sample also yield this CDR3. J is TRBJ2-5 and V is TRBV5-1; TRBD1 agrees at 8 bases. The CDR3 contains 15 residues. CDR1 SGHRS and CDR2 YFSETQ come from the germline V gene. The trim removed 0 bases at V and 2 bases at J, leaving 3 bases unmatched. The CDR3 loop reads CASSLDRGDQETQYF. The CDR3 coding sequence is TGCGCCAGCAGCTTGGACAGGGGGGATCAAGAGACCCAGTACTTC.

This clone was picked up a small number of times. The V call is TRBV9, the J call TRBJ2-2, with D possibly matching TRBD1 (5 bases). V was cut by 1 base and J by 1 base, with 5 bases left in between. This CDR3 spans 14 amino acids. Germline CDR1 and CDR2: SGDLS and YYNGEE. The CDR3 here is CASSVQGNTGELFF. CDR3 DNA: TGTGCCAGCAGCGTACAGGGGAACACCGGGGAGCTGTTTTTT.

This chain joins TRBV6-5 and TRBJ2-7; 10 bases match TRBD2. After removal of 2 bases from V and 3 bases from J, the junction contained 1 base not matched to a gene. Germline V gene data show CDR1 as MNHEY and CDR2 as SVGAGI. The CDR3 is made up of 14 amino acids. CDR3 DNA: TGTGCCAGCAGTTACGGGACTAGCGTCTACGAGCAGTACTTC. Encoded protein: CASSYGTSVYEQYF.

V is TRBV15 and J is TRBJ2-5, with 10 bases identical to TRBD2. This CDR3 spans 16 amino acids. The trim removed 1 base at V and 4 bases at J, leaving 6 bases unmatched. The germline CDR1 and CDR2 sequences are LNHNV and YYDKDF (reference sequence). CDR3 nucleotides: TGTGCCACCAGCAGAGCGGCTAGCGGGGGTCGAGAGACCCAGTACTTC. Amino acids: CATSRAASGGRETQYF.

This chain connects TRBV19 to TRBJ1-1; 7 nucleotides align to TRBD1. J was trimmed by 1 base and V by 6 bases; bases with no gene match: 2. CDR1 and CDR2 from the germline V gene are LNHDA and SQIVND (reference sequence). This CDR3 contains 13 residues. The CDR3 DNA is TGTGCCAGTAGAGACAGGGCGAACACTGAAGCTTTCTTT. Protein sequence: CASRDRANTEAFF.

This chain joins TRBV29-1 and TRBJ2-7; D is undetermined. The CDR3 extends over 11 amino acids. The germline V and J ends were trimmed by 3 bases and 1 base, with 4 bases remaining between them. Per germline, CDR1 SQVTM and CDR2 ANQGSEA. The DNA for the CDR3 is TGCAGCGTTGAGTATTCCTACGAGCAGTACTTC. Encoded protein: CSVEYSYEQYF.

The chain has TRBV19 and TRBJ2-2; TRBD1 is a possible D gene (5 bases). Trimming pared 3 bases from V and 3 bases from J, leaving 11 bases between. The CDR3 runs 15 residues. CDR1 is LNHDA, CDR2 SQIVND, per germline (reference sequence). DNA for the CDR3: TGTGCCAGTAGTATGGGGCCCCCGGACACCGGGGAGCTGTTTTTT. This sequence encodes CASSMGPPDTGELFF.

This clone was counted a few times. The CDR3 here is CASSLVLAGGEQYF. CDR3 DNA: TGTGCCAGCAGCTTGGTTCTAGCGGGAGGTGAGCAGTACTTC. This sequence joins TRBV7-9 and TRBJ2-5; 11 bases agree with TRBD2. CDR3 length equals 14 residues. The germline V gene encodes CDR1 SEHNR and CDR2 FQNEAQ (reference sequence). The J segment lost 11 bases and the V segment lost 3 bases, leaving 8 bases of the junction unmatched.

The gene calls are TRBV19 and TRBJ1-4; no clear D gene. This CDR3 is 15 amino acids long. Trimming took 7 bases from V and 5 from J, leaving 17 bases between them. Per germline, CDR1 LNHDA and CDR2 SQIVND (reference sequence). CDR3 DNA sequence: TGTGCCAGTACCCCGCTCCGAGGCCCAAATGAAAAACTGTTTTTT. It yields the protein CASTPLRGPNEKLFF.

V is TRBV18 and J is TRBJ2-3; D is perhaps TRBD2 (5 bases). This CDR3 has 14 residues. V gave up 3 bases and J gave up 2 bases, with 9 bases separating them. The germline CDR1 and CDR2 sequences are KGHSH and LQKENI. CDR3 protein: CASSPPGNTDTQYF. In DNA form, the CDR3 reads TGTGCCAGCTCACCTCCGGGGAACACAGATACGCAGTATTTT.

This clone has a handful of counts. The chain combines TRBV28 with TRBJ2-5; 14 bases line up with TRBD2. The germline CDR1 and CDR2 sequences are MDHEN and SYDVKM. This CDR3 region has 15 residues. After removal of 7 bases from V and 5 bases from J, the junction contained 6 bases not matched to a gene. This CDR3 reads CASKGLAGDRETQYF. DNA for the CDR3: TGTGCCAGCAAGGGACTAGCGGGAGATCGGGAGACCCAGTACTTC.

The CDR3 sequence is CASSPGSGVAQETQYF. CDR3 sequence (DNA): TGTGCCAGCAGCCCAGGTAGCGGGGTAGCCCAAGAGACCCAGTACTTC. The V and J genes are TRBV7-6 and TRBJ2-5; 8 nucleotides align to TRBD2. CDR3 length: 16 amino acids. CDR1 SGHVS and CDR2 FNYEAQ come from the germline V gene. Germline trimming cut 5 bases from V and 1 base from J; bases unmatched to any gene: 9.

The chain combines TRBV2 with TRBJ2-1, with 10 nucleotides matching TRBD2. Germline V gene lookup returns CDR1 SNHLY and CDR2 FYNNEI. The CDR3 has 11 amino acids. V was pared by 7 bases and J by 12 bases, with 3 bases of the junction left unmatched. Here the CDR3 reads CASMPSGGQFF. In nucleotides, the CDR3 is TGTGCCAGCATGCCTAGCGGGGGGCAGTTCTTC.